A selection of T cell receptor beta chains follows, all from one sample in a study of T-cell reconstitution after alpha-beta-depleted transplantation in children. TCRdb ran MiXCR on the PCR reads and lists one entry per CDR3 protein. The table has 350,000 to 450,000 distinct CDR3 sequences, about an eighth seen once. The specimen comprised PBMCs, sampled from the stem cell graft. These TCRs come from a human donor who donated a stem cell graft to a child with Fanconi anemia. Both conserved end residues are part of each CDR3. A D gene is named only where the DNA matches it firmly. Only some rows state a clone size, as once, few, many or a class for expanded clones.

>TRBV2|-|-|TRBJ2-3
CASSESRVAQYF
TGTGCCAGCAGTGAATCTAGAGTTGCGCAGTATTTT
>TRBV7-8|-|many|TRBJ2-1
CASSLGLGSSDYNEQFF
TGTGCCAGCAGCTTGGGTCTAGGGTCCTCCGACTACAATGAGCAGTTCTTC
>TRBV20-1|-|few|TRBJ2-3
CSSENPKSTDTQYF
TGCAGTTCGGAGAACCCCAAGAGTACGGATACGCAGTATTTT
>TRBV28|TRBD1|-|TRBJ1-4
CASSSSGQGGEKLFF
TGTGCCAGCAGTTCCTCGGGACAGGGTGGTGAAAAACTGTTTTTT
>TRBV27|TRBD2|many|TRBJ2-3
CASRVSRTSGGPTDTQYF
TGTGCCAGCAGAGTGAGCCGAACTAGCGGGGGCCCCACAGATACGCAGTATTTT
>TRBV7-8|-|many|TRBJ2-5
CASSFFRVQETQYF
TGTGCCAGCAGCTTTTTCAGGGTTCAAGAGACCCAGTACTTC
>TRBV10-2|-|many|TRBJ2-5
CASSDPAGVQETQYF
TGCGCCAGCAGTGACCCAGCGGGCGTTCAAGAGACCCAGTACTTC
>TRBV9|-|many|TRBJ2-1
CASSVPGVGYNEQFF
TGTGCCAGCAGCGTCCCAGGGGTTGGGTACAATGAGCAGTTCTTC
>TRBV7-9|-|few|TRBJ1-3
CASSLAGGVSGNTIYF
TGTGCCAGCAGCTTAGCGGGGGGTGTTTCTGGAAACACCATATATTTT
>TRBV29-1|TRBD1|many|TRBJ1-1
CSAGQGGTEAFF
TGCAGCGCCGGACAGGGAGGGACTGAAGCTTTCTTT
>TRBV11-2|TRBD2|few|TRBJ2-5
CASSQAGQYQETQYF
TGTGCCAGCAGCCAAGCGGGGCAGTACCAAGAGACCCAGTACTTC
>TRBV6-5|-|few|TRBJ1-1
CASSSPDLNTEAFF
TGTGCCAGCAGTTCCCCTGATCTGAACACTGAAGCTTTCTTT
>TRBV28|-|many|TRBJ2-1
CASSSTRGRSYNEQFF
TGTGCCAGCAGTTCGACAAGGGGAAGGTCCTACAATGAGCAGTTCTTC
>TRBV7-8|-|-|TRBJ2-6
CASSWSGLTGANVLTF
TGTGCCAGCAGCTGGTCAGGGTTAACTGGGGCCAACGTCCTGACTTTC
>TRBV5-5|TRBD1|few|TRBJ1-1
CASSWGQPSYRNTEAFF
TGTGCCAGCAGCTGGGGACAGCCCAGTTATAGGAACACTGAAGCTTTCTTT
>TRBV6-1|TRBD2|-|TRBJ2-2
CASGPSGVTGELFF
TGTGCCAGCGGACCTAGCGGGGTGACCGGGGAGCTGTTTTTT
>TRBV16|-|-|TRBJ1-1
CASSQSGLLTEAFF
TGTGCCAGCAGCCAATCTGGGCTGCTCACTGAAGCTTTCTTT
>TRBV11-2|TRBD2|-|TRBJ2-1
CASSWRLAGLSYNEQFF
TGTGCCAGCAGCTGGCGACTAGCGGGGTTGTCCTACAATGAGCAGTTCTTC
>TRBV6-2/TRBV6-3|-|many|TRBJ2-3
CASSPTGGATDTQYF
TGTGCCAGCAGTCCTACCGGGGGAGCCACAGATACGCAGTATTTT
>TRBV20-1|TRBD2|few|TRBJ2-2
CSARDRLAGGTGELFF
TGCAGTGCTAGAGATCGCCTAGCGGGTGGTACCGGGGAGCTGTTTTTT
>TRBV6-1|-|-|TRBJ2-7
CASSPLSYSRSDEQYF
TGTGCCAGCAGTCCCCTTAGCTACTCCCGTTCCGACGAGCAGTACTTC
>TRBV7-2|-|many|TRBJ1-5
CASSSTAYSNQPQHF
TGTGCCAGCAGCTCGACGGCTTATAGCAATCAGCCCCAGCATTTT
>TRBV7-9|-|-|TRBJ2-5
CASSSKGEETQYF
TGTGCCAGCAGTTCCAAAGGCGAGGAGACCCAGTACTTC
>TRBV3-1|-|-|TRBJ1-1
CASSHLGSTEAFF
TGTGCCAGCAGCCACCTCGGGTCCACTGAAGCTTTCTTT
>TRBV20-1|-|few|TRBJ2-2
CSAETGSGELFF
TGCAGTGCCGAGACGGGGTCCGGGGAGCTGTTTTTT
>TRBV12-5|-|-|TRBJ2-2
CASGLVVGTNTGELFF
TGTGCTAGTGGTTTGGTAGTCGGTACGAACACCGGGGAGCTGTTTTTT
>TRBV18|TRBD1|-|TRBJ2-1
CASSADETGAYNEQFF
TGTGCCAGCTCCGCCGACGAGACAGGGGCCTACAATGAGCAGTTCTTC
>TRBV6-1|-|-|TRBJ2-1
CASRSPGVDNEQFF
TGTGCCAGCAGGTCACCAGGGGTGGACAATGAGCAGTTCTTC
>TRBV5-1|-|-|TRBJ1-5
CASSFKGDQPQHF
TGCGCCAGCAGCTTTAAGGGAGATCAGCCCCAGCATTTT
>TRBV7-2|-|few|TRBJ1-1
CASSPGVVNTEAFF
TGTGCCAGCAGCCCGGGAGTGGTGAACACTGAAGCTTTCTTT
>TRBV7-9|TRBD1|-|TRBJ2-2
CASQARGSTGELFF
TGTGCCAGCCAAGCCAGGGGGAGCACCGGGGAGCTGTTTTTT
>TRBV18|-|many|TRBJ2-1
CASSPPSRSNEQFF
TGTGCCAGCTCACCACCGAGCAGAAGCAATGAGCAGTTCTTC
>TRBV12-3/TRBV12-4|-|few|TRBJ2-7
CASSRQSDSSYEQYF
TGTGCCAGCAGTCGACAGTCCGATAGCTCCTACGAGCAGTACTTC
>TRBV27|-|few|TRBJ1-1
CAIGLGTEAFF
TGTGCCATTGGGCTTGGCACTGAAGCTTTCTTT
>TRBV12-3/TRBV12-4|-|-|TRBJ1-1
CASSLSGRKAEAFF
TGTGCCAGCAGTTTATCGGGCAGAAAGGCGGAAGCTTTCTTT
>TRBV12-3/TRBV12-4|-|-|TRBJ2-2
CASSFRAGYTGELFF
TGTGCCAGCAGTTTCAGAGCAGGATACACCGGGGAGCTGTTTTTT
>TRBV5-5|-|few|TRBJ1-1
CASSWVRDTEAFF
TGTGCCAGCAGCTGGGTGCGAGACACTGAAGCTTTCTTT
>TRBV6-1|-|few|TRBJ1-2
CASTSQLADYGYTF
TGTGCCAGCACCTCCCAATTAGCAGACTATGGCTACACCTTC
>TRBV7-9|-|few|TRBJ2-2
CASALGAGELFF
TGTGCCAGCGCCCTCGGGGCGGGGGAGCTGTTTTTT
>TRBV28|-|many|TRBJ2-3
CASSSYGGEGTDTQYF
TGTGCCAGCAGTTCGTATGGGGGAGAAGGCACAGATACGCAGTATTTT
>TRBV7-2|-|-|TRBJ2-2
CASSGDHNTGELFF
TGTGCCAGCAGCGGGGACCATAACACCGGGGAGCTGTTTTTT
>TRBV15|-|-|TRBJ1-2
CATSEGGSGGYTF
TGTGCCACCAGCGAGGGGGGGTCTGGTGGCTACACCTTC
>TRBV7-8|-|-|TRBJ1-1
CASSSTTPDTEAFF
TGTGCCAGCAGCTCAACCACGCCTGACACTGAAGCTTTCTTT
>TRBV7-2|-|-|TRBJ1-6
CASSPSNGGNSPLHF
TGTGCCAGCAGCCCGAGTAACGGGGGAAATTCACCCCTCCACTTT
>TRBV7-2|-|-|TRBJ2-5
CASSSPVATQYF
TGTGCCAGCAGTTCCCCGGTGGCGACCCAGTACTTC
>TRBV2|TRBD1|-|TRBJ1-2
CASSMEGAGYTF
TGTGCCAGCAGTATGGAGGGGGCGGGCTACACCTTC
>TRBV20-1|-|many|TRBJ2-5
CSALDREETQYF
TGCAGTGCGTTGGACAGAGAAGAGACCCAGTACTTC
>TRBV18|TRBD1|few|TRBJ2-7
CASLLVQGEGYEQYF
TGTGCCAGCCTGCTCGTACAGGGGGAAGGATACGAGCAGTACTTC
>TRBV4-3|-|-|TRBJ2-5
CASSQDLGEETQYF
TGCGCCAGCAGCCAAGATCTTGGCGAAGAGACCCAGTACTTC
>TRBV12-3/TRBV12-4|-|-|TRBJ1-5
CASSFSGRQPQHF
TGTGCCAGCAGTTTCTCTGGTCGACAGCCCCAGCATTTT
>TRBV18|-|-|TRBJ1-2
CASSLNLIDGYGYTF
TGTGCCAGCTCGCTAAACCTCATCGACGGCTATGGCTACACCTTC
>TRBV7-9|-|few|TRBJ1-1
CASSLALWHNTEAFF
TGTGCCAGCAGCTTAGCGCTGTGGCACAACACTGAAGCTTTCTTT
>TRBV7-9|-|many|TRBJ1-1
CASTSLSEAFF
TGTGCCAGCACTTCTTTATCTGAAGCTTTCTTT
>TRBV27|-|many|TRBJ1-5
CASSSSQGPHQPQHF
TGTGCCAGCAGTTCGTCCCAGGGGCCCCATCAGCCCCAGCATTTT
>TRBV20-1|TRBD2|few|TRBJ2-5
CSARGGAAGETQYF
TGCAGTGCGCGCGGGGGGGCGGCGGGAGAGACCCAGTACTTC
>TRBV12-3/TRBV12-4|-|-|TRBJ1-5
CASSLVLQPQHF
TGTGCCAGCAGTTTAGTTCTACAGCCCCAGCATTTT
>TRBV12-3/TRBV12-4|-|few|TRBJ1-1
CASSLSRGGNTEAFF
TGTGCCAGCAGTCTGTCGAGGGGGGGGAACACTGAAGCTTTCTTT